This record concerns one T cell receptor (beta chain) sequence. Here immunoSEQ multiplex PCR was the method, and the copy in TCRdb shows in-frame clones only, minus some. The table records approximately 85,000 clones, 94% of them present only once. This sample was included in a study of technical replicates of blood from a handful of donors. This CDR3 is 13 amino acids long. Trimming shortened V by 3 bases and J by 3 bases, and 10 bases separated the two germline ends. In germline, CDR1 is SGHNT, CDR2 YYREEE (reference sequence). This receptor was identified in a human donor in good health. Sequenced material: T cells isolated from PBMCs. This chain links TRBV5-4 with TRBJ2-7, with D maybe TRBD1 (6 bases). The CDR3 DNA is TGTGCCAGCAGCTCAGGGGAAAACTACGAGCAGTACTTC. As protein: CASSSGENYEQYF.